The T cell receptor beta chain under discussion was sequenced for a study of blood T cell repertoires in COVID-19 (dated by TCRdb to 2020 to 2021). Study-wide context: Collaborator samples came from the United States, Italy and Spain and covered acute and convalescent phases of COVID-19. The prospective study material was composed of cDNA or gDNA derived from T cells, B-cell-depleted T cells, or PBMCs. Deeply sampled blood TCRbeta repertoires from subjects exposed to, actively infected with, or recovered from COVID-19 were included in the dataset. A freely available public database, intended as a resource for researchers studying the immune response to SARS-CoV-2, is where the repertoires were released. Samples were obtained from the ongoing ImmuneRACE study (first 160 participants) and from roughly 1,300 subjects provided by 6 global collaborators. Sample metadata almost always included a de-identified subject ID, COVID-19 status, age in years and sex. Where available, HLA class I and class II types were taken from metadata supplied by the sample provider and were not determined by assay-based typing.

The immunoSEQ Assay, a bias-controlled multiplex PCR, was used to amplify TCRbeta CDR3 regions from genomic DNA. Per the authors' processing: Within the assay, amplification of reference gene primers was used to estimate how many nucleated cells each sample contained. To quantify the absolute abundance of each unique TCRbeta CDR3 rearrangement, sequence reads were collapsed and filtered. For each sample, productive Simpson clonality was calculated by taking the square root of Simpson's diversity index across productive rearrangements. What TCRdb holds here is the immuneACCESS table cut down to in-frame rearrangements. Part of the clones is not present; checked against another copy, under half of the missing clones reflect an unresolved V gene, and the others are unexplained. V, J and clone size are taken as reported in that table, and D and trimming were inferred from the DNA itself. In this sample the table shows about 140,000 clones, 87% of which occur a single time. The top ten hold roughly 10% of the sample.

V loses 5 bases of germline sequence and J loses 4 bases, and the interval between the two ends is 15 bases. Reading from cysteine to phenylalanine, the CDR3 counts 15 amino acids. Solely the CDR3 DNA is kept, with 45 bases framed from the first base. Looking up the germline V gene yields CDR1 MRHNA and CDR2 SNTAGT. Overall study outcomes, separate from this receptor: The amount of clinical and demographic metadata varied by source and participant and was provided uncurated.

In the prospective study, participants were about 18 to 95 years old, resided in about two dozen geographic areas of the United States, and were enrolled through a virtual design. In the prospective study, cohorts were assigned on the basis of participant-reported clinical history obtained from a screening survey and a study questionnaire. For ImmuneRACE Cohort 3, a participant was defined as recovered based on two consecutive negative NP/OP PCR tests, clearance by a healthcare professional, or resolution of symptoms. Each participant in the prospective study had whole blood, serum and a nasopharyngeal or oropharyngeal swab collected by mobile phlebotomists. Prospective study participants could optionally give additional blood draws and questionnaires over a roughly 2-month period. Blood samples from the prospective study were shipped frozen or at room temperature prior to DNA extraction. Details on this clone: It lacks a known antigen. No clone much larger than this one lies a single base away; base qualities are absent.

The rearrangement joined TRBV6-4 to TRBJ2-1; a tentative D call is TRBD2 (6 bases match). The sample comprised PBMCs or T cells enriched from blood (not recorded which). The source is a man aged 55 to 70 who had recovered from COVID-19. The DNA reads TGTGCCAGCAGTCCCCAGGCGGGGACGTACAATGAGCAGTTCTTC. The encoded protein is CASSPQAGTYNEQFF.